These 27 T cell receptor beta chains were sequenced from one sample in a study of chemoradiotherapy in HPV16-positive cancers. The repertoire was sequenced with immunoSEQ multiplex PCR; TCRdb's copy has only in-frame clones and lacks some. The data contain some 5,000 clones, 60% to 85% of them singletons. The sequenced sample was tumor tissue, obtained from a patient who underwent chemoradiotherapy. The receptor set was obtained from a human donor with HPV-associated anogenital cancer.

The chain couples TRBV7-9 to TRBJ1-3; D ambiguous. The germline gives CDR1 SEHNR, CDR2 FQNEAQ (reference sequence). The length of the CDR3 is 17 residues. V shed 6 bases and J shed 0 bases, with 18 bases lying between them. CDR3 region: CASRASGSPSSGNTIYF. CDR3 DNA: TGTGCCAGCAGGGCATCTGGGTCTCCGAGCTCTGGAAACACCATATATTTT.

This chain links TRBV5-1 with TRBJ1-1; 9 bases agree with TRBD1. Germline V gives CDR1 SGHRS, CDR2 YFSETQ. J gave up 1 base and V 3 bases, and 7 bases lay outside the gene matches. This CDR3 region has 16 residues. CDR3 nucleotides: TGCGCCAGCAGCTCTGAAATACAGGGGGCGAACACTGAAGCTTTCTTT. Its protein is CASSSEIQGANTEAFF.

This chain connects TRBV6-5 to TRBJ2-5; TRBD2 matches 10 bases. Trimming took 6 bases from V and 8 from J; bases not matched to a gene: 9. Germline CDR1 MNHEY, CDR2 SVGAGI. This CDR3 has 14 amino acids. CDR3: CASSQPGLAYTQYF. CDR3 DNA sequence: TGTGCCAGCAGCCAACCGGGACTAGCGTACACCCAGTACTTC.

This rearrangement joins TRBV5-1 to TRBJ2-7, with no clear D. This CDR3 is built from 15 residues. CDR1 SGHRS and CDR2 YFSETQ come from the germline V gene. V lost 4 bases to trimming and J lost 5 bases, with 19 bases between them. DNA of the CDR3: TGCGCCAGCAGCCGAACCTCCGACATTGGCGACGAGCAGTACTTC. It yields the protein CASSRTSDIGDEQYF.

This chain uses TRBV7-9 with TRBJ1-1; D is unresolved. V lost 5 bases, J lost 4 bases, and 11 bases lay in between. The CDR3 extends over 13 amino acids. The V gene's germline CDR1 is SEHNR and CDR2 FQNEAQ (reference sequence). The CDR3 is CASSPRVGTEAFF. DNA of the CDR3: TGTGCCAGCAGCCCTCGGGTGGGCACTGAAGCTTTCTTT.

The V gene is TRBV9, the J gene TRBJ1-6; TRBD1 is a possible D gene (5 bases). Deletions cut 4 bases from V and 9 bases from J, with 17 bases between. The CDR3 sequence is 15 residues long. Germline V CDR1 and CDR2: SGDLS, YYNGEE. As DNA, the CDR3 is TGTGCCAGCAGCCAAGGGGATAGGCGGTTTTCACCCCTCCACTTT. Translated: CASSQGDRRFSPLHF.

This clone was observed once. The rearrangement joins TRBV6-1 to TRBJ1-1; D may be TRBD1 (5 bases). Germline values: CDR1 MNHNS, CDR2 SASEGT. Trimming left V 0 bases short and J 7 bases short, with 9 bases between. The CDR3 has 13 amino acids. This CDR3 reads CASSEAGTDEAFF. DNA for the CDR3: TGTGCCAGCAGTGAAGCAGGGACGGATGAAGCTTTCTTT.

Only a few counts were recorded for this clone. The chain combines TRBV6-6 with TRBJ1-2; 11 nucleotides match TRBD1. V shed 2 bases, J shed 2 bases, and the junction held 4 bases outside the gene matches. The germline V gene has CDR1 MNHNY and CDR2 SVGAGI (reference sequence). The CDR3 spans 16 residues. The DNA for the CDR3 is TGTGCCAGCAGTTACGGTGGGGACAGGGGGAACTATGGCTACACCTTC. Amino acid sequence: CASSYGGDRGNYGYTF.

The genes are TRBV18 and TRBJ1-4; 10 bases align to TRBD1. The CDR3 contains 19 residues. The junction had 7 bases not matched to a gene; V was cut back by 0 bases and J by 0 bases. Germline V lookup: CDR1 KGHSH, CDR2 LQKENI. CDR3 amino acids: CASSPPGDRGLTTNEKLFF. The CDR3 DNA reads TGTGCCAGCTCACCACCGGGGGACAGGGGACTTACAACTAATGAAAAACTGTTTTTT. Looking up the rest from reference TRBV18 and TRBJ1-4 gives the full variable domain: NAGVMQNPRHLVRRRGQEARLRCSPMKGHSHVYWYRQLPEEGLKFMVYLQKENIIDESGMPKERFSAEFPKEGPSILRIQQVVRGDSAAYFCASSPPGDRGLTTNEKLFFGSGTQLSVL.

The chain links TRBV7-7 to TRBJ1-3; D is unclear. CDR3 length: 17 residues. V shed 1 base and J shed 0 bases, with 13 bases lying between them. Germline values: CDR1 SSHAT, CDR2 FNYEAQ (reference sequence). The CDR3 reads CASSLVVLRISGNTIYF. Written as DNA, the CDR3 is TGTGCCAGCAGCTTAGTAGTCCTCCGTATCTCTGGAAACACCATATATTTT.

As DNA, the CDR3 is TGTGCCAGCAGCTTGGCAGCGGGAGGGGACTGGGCCCAGTACTTC. Its translation: CASSLAAGGDWAQYF. V usage is TRBV5-5 and J usage is TRBJ2-5; 10 bases agree with TRBD2. The germline V gene has CDR1 SGHKS and CDR2 YYEKEE (reference sequence). With V trimmed by 0 bases and J by 9 bases, 8 bases remained unmatched. There are 15 residues in the CDR3.

This clone was recorded once. The chain carries TRBV18 and TRBJ1-1; D possibly corresponds to TRBD1 (6 bases). CDR1 KGHSH and CDR2 LQKENI come from the germline V gene. With 0 bases removed from V and 3 bases from J, the gap between germline ends came to 11 bases. The CDR3 consists of 15 residues. The CDR3 region is CASSPPGGRDTEAFF. The CDR3 DNA sequence: TGTGCCAGCTCACCACCCGGGGGCCGGGACACTGAAGCTTTCTTT.

This clone has a single count. This chain connects TRBV4-1 to TRBJ2-3, with D perhaps TRBD1 or TRBD2 (5 bases each). CDR1 and CDR2 from the germline V gene are MGHRA and YSYEKL. V was clipped by 0 bases and J by 6 bases, with 19 bases between them. The CDR3 sequence is 17 residues long. CDR3 DNA sequence: TGCGCCAGCAGCCAAGAGGGAGTAGGTACAGGTCTGGATACGCAGTATTTT. As protein: CASSQEGVGTGLDTQYF.

The chain is built from TRBV5-4 and TRBJ1-2, with D possibly being TRBD1 (5 bases). This CDR3 has 14 residues. From germline, CDR1 is SGHNT and CDR2 YYREEE (reference sequence). V was clipped by 1 base and J by 3 bases, with 10 bases between them. The DNA of the CDR3 is TGTGCCAGCAGCTTGTCGTTAGGGGACTATGGCTACACCTTC. Amino acid sequence: CASSLSLGDYGYTF.

V gene TRBV30 combines with J gene TRBJ2-5; the D gene is possibly TRBD2 (5 bases). Germline CDR1 reads GTSNPN; CDR2 reads SVGIG (reference sequence). The CDR3 has 12 residues. Trimming cost V 5 bases and J 11 bases, with 18 bases left between them. In nucleotides, the CDR3 is TGTGCCTGGTCCTACGTGTTGGGAGAGCAGTACTTC. This sequence encodes CAWSYVLGEQYF.

The V and J genes are TRBV2 and TRBJ2-2, with D tentatively TRBD2 (7 bases). V lost 7 bases and J lost 5, with 20 bases in between. CDR1 is SNHLY, CDR2 FYNNEI, per germline. The CDR3 loop spans 16 amino acids. CDR3: CASTLRGGLGTGELFF. CDR3 coding DNA: TGTGCCAGCACTCTGAGGGGGGGGCTCGGAACCGGGGAGCTGTTTTTT. The variable domain in full, completed from reference TRBV2 and TRBJ2-2, reads EPEVTQTPSHQVTQMGQEVILRCVPISNHLYFYWYRQILGQKVEFLVSFYNNEISEKSEIFDDQFSVERPDGSNFTLKIRSTKLEDSAMYFCASTLRGGLGTGELFFGEGSRLTVL.

This clone occurred once. The V and J genes are TRBV7-2 and TRBJ2-7; no reliable D call. Looked up from germline, CDR1 is SGHTA and CDR2 is FQGNSA. The V end was cut by 5 bases, the J end by 3 bases, with 8 bases between. The CDR3 totals 12 residues. CDR3: CASSRIDYEQYF. For the CDR3, the DNA is TGTGCCAGCAGCCGAATCGACTACGAGCAGTACTTC.

The chain links TRBV6-5 to TRBJ2-1; D gene ambiguous. V lost 5 bases and J 8 bases, leaving 16 bases between the germline ends. CDR1 is MNHEY, CDR2 SVGAGI, per germline. This CDR3 comprises 14 residues. CDR3 bases: TGTGCCAGCAGTCGCCTAGGGTTAGCCTATGAGCAGTTCTTC. Translating gives CASSRLGLAYEQFF.

This clone has just a few counts. This sequence joins TRBV25-1 and TRBJ1-1; a weak D match, TRBD1 (5 bases). This CDR3 has 15 amino acids. Per germline, CDR1 MGHDK and CDR2 SYGVNS. V was shortened by 3 bases and J by 0 bases, with 11 bases between the two germline ends. CDR3 protein: CASSEGPRVNTEAFF. The CDR3 region has the DNA TGTGCCAGCAGTGAGGGACCCCGAGTGAACACTGAAGCTTTCTTT. Full variable domain (remainder filled in from reference TRBV25-1 and TRBJ1-1): EADIYQTPRYLVIGTGKKITLECSQTMGHDKMYWYQQDPGMELHLIHYSYGVNSTEKGDLSSESTVSRIRTEHFPLTLESARPSHTSQYLCASSEGPRVNTEAFFGQGTRLTVV.

The chain couples TRBV28 to TRBJ2-3; either TRBD1 or TRBD2 may supply D (5 bases each). The V and J ends lost 6 bases and 2 bases respectively, with 21 bases between them. The germline V gene encodes CDR1 MDHEN and CDR2 SYDVKM. The CDR3 is made up of 17 amino acids. The DNA of the CDR3 is TGTGCCAGCAGCTGGGGGTCAGGGCAAGCGGCCACAGATACGCAGTATTTT. Translated, it gives CASSWGSGQAATDTQYF.

The chain joins TRBV20-1 to TRBJ2-7; D ambiguous. The V gene's germline CDR1 is DFQATT and CDR2 SNEGSKA (reference sequence). This CDR3 is 11 amino acids long. V was shortened by 5 bases and J by 1 base, with 6 bases between the two germline ends. CDR3 coding DNA: TGCAGTGCTGCTGGGTCCTACGAGCAGTACTTC. Residues: CSAAGSYEQYF.

This clone was observed once. The DNA for the CDR3 is TGTGCCAGTAGTATCCCAGGTGTCAATCAGCCCCAGCATTTT. Its translation is CASSIPGVNQPQHF. The chain has TRBV19 and TRBJ1-5; D gene ambiguous. The CDR3 contains 14 residues. V dropped 3 bases and J dropped 3 bases, with 9 bases sitting between them. Germline V gene data show CDR1 as LNHDA and CDR2 as SQIVND (reference sequence).

A remark on this clone: At one end the junction does not follow the germline gene, possibly because of a read error. V gene TRBV28 combines with J gene TRBJ2-7; weak D call: TRBD1 (5 bases). The CDR3 has 14 amino acids. Germline V gene sequence: CDR1 MDHEN, CDR2 SYDVKM. For the CDR3, the DNA is TGTGCCAGCAGTTTGGGGCAGGGCTCCCACGAGCAGTACTTC. Encoded protein: CASSLGQGSHEQYF.

DNA of the CDR3: TGTGCCAGCAGCATCGACAGGGGGCCGATTTTGAACACCGGGGAGCTGTTTTTT. The encoded protein is CASSIDRGPILNTGELFF. The genes are TRBV7-3 and TRBJ2-2, with 10 positions matching TRBD1. Trimming cost V 5 bases and J 1 base; bases outside gene matches: 10. The CDR3 spans 18 residues. The V gene's germline CDR1 is SGHTA and CDR2 FQGTGA.

The J gene is TRBJ2-2, the V gene TRBV7-9; D is possibly TRBD2 (6 bases). The CDR3 runs to 13 residues. Germline-derived CDR1 and CDR2 are SEHNR and FQNEAQ (reference sequence). V shed 6 bases and J shed 7 bases, with 12 bases lying between them. The CDR3 DNA sequence: TGTGCCAGCAGTGATGGGGGGTACGGGGAGCTGTTTTTT. Translating gives CASSDGGYGELFF.

In its sample, this clone was seen once. The V and J genes are TRBV6-1 and TRBJ1-2; D unresolved. Trimming left V 3 bases short and J 11 bases short, with 19 bases between. This CDR3 contains 14 residues. Germline CDR1 MNHNS, CDR2 SASEGT. In DNA form, the CDR3 reads TGTGCCAGCAGTGATGTGGGAAGGGTCGGAGGTTACACCTTC. Translating it yields CASSDVGRVGGYTF.

This clone has a single count. The rearrangement joins TRBV14 to TRBJ1-5; D is ambiguous. Germline V CDR1 and CDR2: SGHDN, FVKESK. Deletions cut 3 bases from V and 4 bases from J, with 7 bases between. This CDR3 has 13 amino acids. DNA for the CDR3: TGTGCCAGCAGCCAGACGGAGAATCAGCCCCAGCATTTT. As protein: CASSQTENQPQHF.